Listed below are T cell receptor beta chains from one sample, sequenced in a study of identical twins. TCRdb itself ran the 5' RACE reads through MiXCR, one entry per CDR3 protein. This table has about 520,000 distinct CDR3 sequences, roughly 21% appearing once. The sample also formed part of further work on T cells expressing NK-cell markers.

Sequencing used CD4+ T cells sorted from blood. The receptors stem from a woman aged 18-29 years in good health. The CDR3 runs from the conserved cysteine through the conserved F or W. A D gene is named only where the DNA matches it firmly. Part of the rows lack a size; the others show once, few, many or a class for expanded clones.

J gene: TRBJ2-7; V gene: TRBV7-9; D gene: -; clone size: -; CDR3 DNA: TGTGCCAGCAGCTTCGCTAGCTACGAGCAGTACTTC; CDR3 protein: CASSFASYEQYF
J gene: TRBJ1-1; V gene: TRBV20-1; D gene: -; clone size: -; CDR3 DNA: TGCAGTGCCATCCAGGGGAGCACTGAAGCTTTCTTT; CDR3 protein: CSAIQGSTEAFF
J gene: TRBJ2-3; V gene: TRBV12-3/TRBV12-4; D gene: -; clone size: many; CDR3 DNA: TGTGCCAGCAGTTTGAGGGGACTTAGCACAGATACGCAGTATTTT; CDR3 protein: CASSLRGLSTDTQYF
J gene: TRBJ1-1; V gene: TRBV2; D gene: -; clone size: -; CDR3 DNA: TGTGCCAGCAGTGCTTGGATGAGCACTGAAGCTTTCTTT; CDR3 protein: CASSAWMSTEAFF
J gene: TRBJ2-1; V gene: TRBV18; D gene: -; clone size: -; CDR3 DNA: TGTGCCAGCTCACTCTATATGGATGAGCAGTTCTTC; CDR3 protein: CASSLYMDEQFF
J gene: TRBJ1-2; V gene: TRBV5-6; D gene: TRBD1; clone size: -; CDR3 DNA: TGTGCCAGCAGCTTGGACAGGGGGAGCGGTGGCTACACCTTC; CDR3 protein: CASSLDRGSGGYTF
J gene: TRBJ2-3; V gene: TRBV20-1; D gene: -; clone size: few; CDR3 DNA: TGCAGTGCTGCGGAGGGCACAGATACGCAGTATTTT; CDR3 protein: CSAAEGTDTQYF
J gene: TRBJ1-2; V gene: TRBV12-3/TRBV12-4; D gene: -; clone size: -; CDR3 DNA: TGTGCCAGCAGTTTGGCTTTGGGAGGCTACACCTTC; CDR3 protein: CASSLALGGYTF
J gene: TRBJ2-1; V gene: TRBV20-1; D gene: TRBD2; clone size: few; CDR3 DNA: TGCAGTGCTAGAGATGCCCAGGGAGGGGACAATGAGCAGTTCTTC; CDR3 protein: CSARDAQGGDNEQFF
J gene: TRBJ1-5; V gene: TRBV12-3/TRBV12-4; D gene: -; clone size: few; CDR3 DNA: TGTGCCAGCACCTCAGGGATCTTTGACCCCCAGCATTTT; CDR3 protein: CASTSGIFDPQHF
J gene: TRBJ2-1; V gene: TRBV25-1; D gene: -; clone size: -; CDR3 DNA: TGTGCCAGCATTGGGGCAGCCTACAATGAGCAGTTCTTC; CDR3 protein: CASIGAAYNEQFF
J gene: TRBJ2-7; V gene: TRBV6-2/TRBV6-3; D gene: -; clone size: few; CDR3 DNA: TGTGCCAGCAGCCTAAGAGACTGGAGGGCCTACGAGCAGTACTTC; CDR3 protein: CASSLRDWRAYEQYF